These 8 T cell receptor beta chains originate from one sample sequenced in a study of ipilimumab plus nivolumab after autologous stem cell transplantation. This table comes from immunoSEQ multiplex PCR, and its TCRdb copy is limited to in-frame clones, with some not included. The sample records some 22,000 clones, just over 75% being singletons. This specimen consisted of PBMCs, obtained in a trial of ipilimumab plus nivolumab as post-transplant consolidation. The receptors shown here come from a male donor with diffuse large B-cell lymphoma.

This clone was seen more than once but under ten times. The chain links TRBV28 to TRBJ1-4; a possible D gene is TRBD1 (5 bases). CDR1 is MDHEN and CDR2 is SYDVKM in the germline V gene. The V and J ends lost 10 bases and 8 bases respectively, with 11 bases between them. The CDR3 has 11 residues. The CDR3 nucleotides are TGTGCCACCTTGGGGGAGGAAAAACTGTTTTTT. It is translated as CATLGEEKLFF.

The chain uses TRBV7-2 and TRBJ2-7, with TRBD2 matching over 11 bases. The CDR3 sequence is 15 residues long. CDR1 is SGHTA, CDR2 FQGNSA, per germline. V lost 5 bases to trimming and J lost 3 bases; unmatched junction nucleotides: 6. The CDR3 DNA reads TGTGCCAGCAGCGTGACCGGGACTAGCGGCTACGAGCAGTACTTC. Translated, it gives CASSVTGTSGYEQYF.

This chain joins TRBV5-6 and TRBJ2-5; a possible D gene is TRBD2 (5 bases). Germline V gene sequence: CDR1 SGHDT, CDR2 YYEEEE. V lost 0 bases, J lost 1 base, and 13 bases lay in between. The CDR3 has 16 residues. The CDR3 nucleotides read TGTGCCAGCAGCTTGGCTGGGGTAGGACTCCAAGAGACCCAGTACTTC. It specifies CASSLAGVGLQETQYF.

DNA for the CDR3: TGTGCCAGCAGCTTTGGCGGAGTCACAGATACGCAGTATTTT. Protein product: CASSFGGVTDTQYF. The chain links TRBV7-3 to TRBJ2-3; D uncertain. V was pared by 3 bases and J by 2 bases, with 9 bases between. This CDR3 spans 14 amino acids. Looked up from germline, CDR1 is SGHTA and CDR2 is FQGTGA.

This clone was observed once. V is TRBV7-2 and J is TRBJ1-5; 7 bases fit TRBD1. This CDR3 region has 14 residues. CDR1 SGHTA and CDR2 FQGNSA come from the germline V gene. Trimming removed 1 base from V and 7 bases from J; junction bases left unmatched: 4. The CDR3 DNA follows: TGTGCCAGCAGCTTAGGAGGGGGCTACCAGCCCCAGCATTTT. Protein product: CASSLGGGYQPQHF.

The rearrangement links TRBV6-5 to TRBJ2-7; 7 nucleotides agree with TRBD2. J lost 6 bases, V lost 7 bases, and 15 bases had no gene match. Germline values: CDR1 MNHEY, CDR2 SVGAGI. There are 15 residues in the CDR3. The CDR3 DNA reads TGTGCCAGCACCTCCTCGGGCGCGGGGGTTAGCGAGCAGTACTTC. As protein: CASTSSGAGVSEQYF.

The chain has TRBV5-1 and TRBJ2-1; maybe TRBD2 (6 bases). The CDR3 consists of 14 residues. Germline V CDR1 and CDR2: SGHRS, YFSETQ. The ends were cut back, 4 bases at V and 8 bases at J, with 16 bases in the middle. CDR3 amino acids: CASSTLSSEDEQFF. CDR3 coding DNA: TGCGCCAGCAGCACCCTTTCTAGCGAGGATGAGCAGTTCTTC. Full variable domain (rest looked up from reference TRBV5-1 and TRBJ2-1): KAGVTQTPRYLIKTRGQQVTLSCSPISGHRSVSWYQQTPGQGLQFLFEYFSETQRNKGNFPGRFSGRQFSNSRSEMNVSTLELGDSALYLCASSTLSSEDEQFFGPGTRLTVL.

The J gene is TRBJ2-5, the V gene TRBV6-5; D might be TRBD1 or TRBD2, each matching 6 bases. This CDR3 is 16 amino acids long. V lost 0 bases and J lost 5, with 16 bases in between. Germline V gene sequence: CDR1 MNHEY, CDR2 SVGAGI. CDR3 nucleotide sequence: TGTGCCAGCAGTTACTCGTATGGTGGGGGGCTGGAGACCCAGTACTTC. Residues: CASSYSYGGGLETQYF.